This T cell receptor (beta chain) was observed in a study of cytomegalovirus exposure and HLA in healthy donors. Overall study results and limits: Most of the TCR beta V segments (in an earlier analysis) were productive either about 87% or about 30% of the time. It was reported that the classifier diagnosed cytomegalovirus status with high specificity and sensitivity in both the original and validation cohorts. Most subjects' HLA-A and HLA-B alleles were reportedly predicted from TCR beta sequences. An analysis that came later showed most CMV-associated TCR beta chains appearing HLA-restricted.

V gave up 5 bases and J gave up 4 bases, with 14 bases separating them. Germline-derived CDR1 and CDR2 are MNHEY and SVGAGI. The CDR3 contains 14 residues. To note about this clone: As yet, its antigen is unknown.

PCR involved 60 Vbeta and 13 Jbeta primers. The data were produced by immunoSEQ multiplex PCR, yet TCRdb's version contains in-frame clones alone and is incomplete. The sample contains roughly 220,000 clones, about 70% of which appear only once. The sample was PBMCs. The sequence came from a woman aged 30 to 39 in good health and CMV-seronegative. The rearrangement joins TRBV6-5 to TRBJ1-1, with TRBD1 as a possible D gene (5 bases). Here the CDR3 reads CASSPGGDPTEAFF. The CDR3, as DNA: TGTGCCAGCAGTCCTGGGGGGGACCCCACTGAAGCTTTCTTT.